Each of the 2 T cell receptor beta chains below was sequenced from the same sample in a study of control samples from healthy donors and cancer patients. Clones were read by immunoSEQ multiplex PCR, and TCRdb kept only the in-frame ones, dropping some. The table shows tens of thousands of clones, with 89% occurring only once. The sequenced sample was blood. The receptors here all came from a man aged 45 to 65 in good health.

This chain uses TRBV6-2 or TRBV6-3 with TRBJ2-5; TRBD2 matches at 7 bases. J lost 4 bases, V lost 5 bases, and 13 bases had no gene match. Per the germline V gene, CDR1 is MNHEY and CDR2 is SVGEGT. CDR3 size: 16 residues. In DNA form, the CDR3 reads TGTGCCAGCAGTCCCCCGAGGGCAGGGAGGGGAGAGACCCAGTACTTC. This sequence encodes CASSPPRAGRGETQYF.

The chain uses TRBV11-2 and TRBJ1-1; TRBD1 agrees at 9 bases. Per the germline V gene, CDR1 is SGHAT and CDR2 is FQNNGV. V lost 5 bases to trimming and J lost 5 bases; unmatched junction nucleotides: 6. The CDR3 sequence is 14 residues long. Written as DNA, the CDR3 is TGTGCCAGCAGCGCGGACAGGGGTAGGACTGAAGCTTTCTTT. Its protein is CASSADRGRTEAFF.